Below, one T cell receptor (beta chain) is given with its context. The authors prepared UMI-labeled TRB cDNA libraries by 5' RACE. After re-calling the 5' RACE reads, TCRdb lists one entry per CDR3 protein, DNA absent. The sample has about 24,000 distinct CDR3 sequences. These data are taken from a study of CXCR3-negative and CXCR3-positive naive CD8 T cells. In germline, CDR1 is PRHDT, CDR2 FYEKMQ (reference sequence). The CDR3 runs 18 residues. The rearrangement uses TRBV13 and TRBJ2-1; TCRdb's D call of TRBD2 is untestable without DNA. The clonotype was recovered from a human donor in good health. Some clones in this sample may be carry-over from other donors' samples. The sequenced sample consisted of naive CXCR3- CD8+ T cells from blood. Noted subset: CD45RO-CCR7+CD27+CD95- naive CD8+ T cells lacking CXCR3 (TNR3-). CDR3 in amino acids: CASSLGLAGGSSYNEQFF.